This paragraph reports one TCR beta chain. Its specificity is unknown. Memory CD4+ cells were defined as CD4+CD45RO+CD25-. After constant-region reverse-primer amplification, full-length variable regions underwent semi-nested PCR with Nested Universal Primer A. One entry per CDR3 protein results from TCRdb running MiXCR on the 5' RACE reads. The repertoire holds over 40,000 distinct CDR3 sequences, with approximately 31% as singletons. Study results and caveats: Greatest tumor Treg TCR overlap was with tumor naive CD4+ cells.

The V and J ends lost 5 bases and 0 bases respectively, with 10 bases between them. Germline-derived CDR1 and CDR2 are SEHNR and FQNEAQ (reference sequence). CDR3 length: 14 amino acids. Sequenced material: tumor-infiltrating memory CD4+ T cells sorted from the breast tumor. Indicated subset: memory CD4+ T cells, CD4+CD45RO+CD25-. J is TRBJ1-1 and V is TRBV7-9; tentatively, D is TRBD1 (6 bases). The receptor comes from a female donor with breast cancer. Here the CDR3 DNA reads TGTGCCAGCAGCCTACAGGGAATGAACACTGAAGCTTTCTTT. Translation gives CASSLQGMNTEAFF. The whole variable domain, filled in from reference TRBV7-9 and TRBJ1-1, reads DTGVSQNPRHKITKRGQNVTFRCDPISEHNRLYWYRQTLGQGPEFLTYFQNEAQLEKSRLLSDRFSAERPKGSFSTLEIQRTEQGDSAMYLCASSLQGMNTEAFFGQGTRLTVV.